A selection of T cell receptor beta chains follows, all from one sample in a study of T cell repertoires in ileal Crohn's disease. Assay used: immunoSEQ multiplex PCR; TCRdb lists only in-frame clones, some missing. The sample carries 5,000 or so clones, roughly 80% recorded once. The sequencing sample was made of ileal tissue. The receptors come from an adult with Crohn's disease. CDR3s include the opening cysteine and the closing phenylalanine or tryptophan. Fields, in order: V gene, clone size, J gene, D gene, CDR3 protein, CDR3 DNA. D genes are given only for firm matches. Only some rows state a clone size, as once, few, many or a class for expanded clones.

V gene: TRBV28; clone size: NA; J gene: TRBJ1-1; D gene: NA; CDR3 protein: CATTTGDTEAFF; CDR3 DNA: TGTGCCACCACCACGGGGGACACTGAAGCTTTCTTT
V gene: TRBV6-6; clone size: NA; J gene: TRBJ2-1; D gene: TRBD1; CDR3 protein: CASTPGTGRNEQFF; CDR3 DNA: TGTGCCAGCACTCCCGGGACAGGGAGAAATGAGCAGTTCTTC
V gene: TRBV5-1; clone size: few; J gene: TRBJ1-2; D gene: NA; CDR3 protein: CASSLGTALGNYGYTF; CDR3 DNA: TGCGCCAGCAGCTTGGGGACAGCATTGGGTAACTATGGCTACACCTTC
V gene: TRBV2; clone size: NA; J gene: TRBJ1-1; D gene: NA; CDR3 protein: CASSVRENTEAFF; CDR3 DNA: TGTGCCAGCAGTGTTCGCGAGAACACTGAAGCTTTCTTT
V gene: TRBV10-1; clone size: NA; J gene: TRBJ2-1; D gene: NA; CDR3 protein: CASSEGRGPAEQFF; CDR3 DNA: TGCGCCAGCAGTGAGGGCAGGGGACCGGCTGAGCAGTTCTTC
V gene: TRBV5-1; clone size: NA; J gene: TRBJ1-6; D gene: NA; CDR3 protein: CASSPEQGSPLHF; CDR3 DNA: TGCGCCAGCAGCCCGGAGCAGGGGTCACCCCTCCACTTT
V gene: TRBV5-1; clone size: once; J gene: TRBJ2-5; D gene: TRBD2; CDR3 protein: CASSSASGGETQYF; CDR3 DNA: TGCGCCAGCAGCTCAGCTAGCGGGGGAGAGACCCAGTACTTC
V gene: TRBV14; clone size: NA; J gene: TRBJ2-7; D gene: NA; CDR3 protein: CASSLPWPTYEQYF; CDR3 DNA: TGTGCCAGCAGTCTCCCATGGCCAACCTACGAGCAGTACTTC
V gene: TRBV28; clone size: NA; J gene: TRBJ2-7; D gene: TRBD1; CDR3 protein: CASRQGVRSYEQYF; CDR3 DNA: TGTGCCAGCAGACAGGGGGTGAGATCCTACGAGCAGTACTTC
V gene: TRBV5-1; clone size: NA; J gene: TRBJ2-7; D gene: TRBD2; CDR3 protein: CASGSGGTSSYEQYF; CDR3 DNA: TGCGCCAGTGGTAGCGGGGGGACCAGCTCCTACGAGCAGTACTTC
V gene: TRBV27; clone size: NA; J gene: TRBJ2-1; D gene: TRBD2; CDR3 protein: CASSSGLAGEQFF; CDR3 DNA: TGTGCCAGCAGTTCCGGACTAGCTGGTGAGCAGTTCTTC
V gene: TRBV7-2; clone size: NA; J gene: TRBJ1-5; D gene: NA; CDR3 protein: CASSLDSPKGPQHF; CDR3 DNA: TGTGCCAGCAGCTTAGACAGCCCCAAAGGGCCCCAGCATTTT
V gene: TRBV9; clone size: NA; J gene: TRBJ2-2; D gene: NA; CDR3 protein: CASRGGRGNTGELFF; CDR3 DNA: TGTGCCAGCAGGGGTGGCAGGGGGAACACCGGGGAGCTGTTTTTT
V gene: TRBV6-1; clone size: NA; J gene: TRBJ1-2; D gene: TRBD1; CDR3 protein: CASSEGGLWTGRNYGYTF; CDR3 DNA: TGTGCCAGCAGTGAAGGGGGCCTTTGGACAGGGAGGAACTATGGCTACACCTTC
V gene: TRBV6-1; clone size: NA; J gene: TRBJ2-1; D gene: NA; CDR3 protein: CASSVLANNEQFF; CDR3 DNA: TGTGCCAGCAGTGTTCTAGCGAACAATGAGCAGTTCTTC
V gene: TRBV5-4; clone size: NA; J gene: TRBJ2-6; D gene: NA; CDR3 protein: CASPSTTRQSRANVLTF; CDR3 DNA: TGTGCCAGCCCTAGCACTACCAGACAAAGTCGGGCCAACGTCCTGACTTTC
V gene: TRBV2; clone size: NA; J gene: TRBJ2-1; D gene: TRBD1; CDR3 protein: CASSVRGTGTTEIDNEQFF; CDR3 DNA: TGTGCCAGCAGTGTAAGAGGGACAGGGACTACAGAGATCGACAATGAGCAGTTCTTC
V gene: TRBV27; clone size: NA; J gene: TRBJ1-2; D gene: TRBD1; CDR3 protein: CASSFGDRGDGYTF; CDR3 DNA: TGTGCCAGCAGTTTCGGGGACAGGGGAGATGGCTACACCTTC
V gene: TRBV7-8; clone size: NA; J gene: TRBJ2-1; D gene: TRBD1; CDR3 protein: CASSSSGQGLYLRNEQFF; CDR3 DNA: TGTGCCAGCAGCTCATCGGGACAGGGGCTTTATTTGCGGAATGAGCAGTTCTTC
V gene: TRBV2; clone size: NA; J gene: TRBJ1-2; D gene: NA; CDR3 protein: CASLDRLGGYTF; CDR3 DNA: TGTGCCAGTCTCGACAGGCTCGGTGGCTACACCTTC
V gene: TRBV11-1; clone size: NA; J gene: TRBJ2-3; D gene: TRBD1; CDR3 protein: CASSLRQGVASDTQYF; CDR3 DNA: TGTGCCAGCAGCCTTAGACAGGGGGTTGCTTCAGATACGCAGTATTTT
V gene: TRBV6-5; clone size: NA; J gene: TRBJ1-5; D gene: TRBD1; CDR3 protein: CASRMGQANQPQHF; CDR3 DNA: TGTGCCAGCAGGATGGGACAGGCAAATCAGCCCCAGCATTTT
V gene: TRBV19; clone size: NA; J gene: TRBJ1-6; D gene: NA; CDR3 protein: CASSIGVLNSPLHF; CDR3 DNA: TGTGCCAGTAGTATAGGAGTCCTTAATTCACCCCTCCACTTT
V gene: TRBV7-2; clone size: NA; J gene: TRBJ2-1; D gene: TRBD2; CDR3 protein: CASSLALGLAGGRNEQFF; CDR3 DNA: TGTGCCAGCAGCTTAGCCCTCGGTTTAGCGGGGGGGCGGAATGAGCAGTTCTTC
V gene: TRBV11-2; clone size: NA; J gene: TRBJ2-1; D gene: NA; CDR3 protein: CASSFSGGNSYNEQFF; CDR3 DNA: TGTGCCAGCAGCTTTAGCGGCGGTAACTCCTACAATGAGCAGTTCTTC
V gene: TRBV30; clone size: NA; J gene: TRBJ1-5; D gene: NA; CDR3 protein: CAWNRESGQPQHF; CDR3 DNA: TGTGCCTGGAACAGGGAAAGCGGTCAGCCCCAGCATTTT
V gene: TRBV4-2; clone size: NA; J gene: TRBJ2-5; D gene: TRBD2; CDR3 protein: CASSQVLAGQETQYF; CDR3 DNA: TGTGCCAGCAGCCAAGTACTAGCGGGACAAGAGACCCAGTACTTC
V gene: TRBV18; clone size: NA; J gene: TRBJ1-4; D gene: NA; CDR3 protein: CASSPLRAVTGEKLFF; CDR3 DNA: TGTGCCAGCTCACCGCTCCGGGCAGTTACAGGGGAAAAACTGTTTTTT
V gene: TRBV4-1; clone size: NA; J gene: TRBJ1-3; D gene: TRBD1; CDR3 protein: CASSQPYRGRGNTIYF; CDR3 DNA: TGCGCCAGCAGCCAACCCTACAGGGGGCGAGGAAACACCATATATTTT
V gene: TRBV5-1; clone size: NA; J gene: TRBJ2-5; D gene: TRBD2; CDR3 protein: CASSAGLAGGQETQYF; CDR3 DNA: TGCGCCAGCAGCGCCGGACTAGCGGGGGGACAAGAGACCCAGTACTTC
V gene: TRBV19; clone size: once; J gene: TRBJ1-2; D gene: NA; CDR3 protein: CASSRGQPKGLYGYTF; CDR3 DNA: TGTGCCAGTAGCCGAGGGCAGCCCAAAGGTCTCTATGGCTACACCTTC
V gene: TRBV4-1; clone size: NA; J gene: TRBJ2-7; D gene: NA; CDR3 protein: CASSQVWAGFIDEQYF; CDR3 DNA: TGCGCCAGCAGCCAAGTTTGGGCAGGGTTTATAGACGAGCAGTACTTC
V gene: TRBV28; clone size: NA; J gene: TRBJ1-2; D gene: NA; CDR3 protein: CASSPGEVYGYTF; CDR3 DNA: TGTGCCAGCAGCCCCGGAGAAGTCTATGGCTACACCTTC